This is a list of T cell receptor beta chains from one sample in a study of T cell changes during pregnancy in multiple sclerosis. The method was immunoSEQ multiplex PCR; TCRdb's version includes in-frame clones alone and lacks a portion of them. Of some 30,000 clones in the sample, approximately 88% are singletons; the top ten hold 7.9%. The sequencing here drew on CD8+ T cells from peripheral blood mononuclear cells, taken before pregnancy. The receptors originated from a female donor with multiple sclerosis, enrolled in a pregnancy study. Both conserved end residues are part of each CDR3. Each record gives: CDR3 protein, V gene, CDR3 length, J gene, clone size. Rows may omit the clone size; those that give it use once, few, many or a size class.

CDR3: CASSIGGTPYQPQHF; V: TRBV19; length: 15; J: TRBJ1-5; size: .
CDR3: CASSSSGTGYTEAFF; V: TRBV7-9; length: 15; J: TRBJ1-1; size: .
CDR3: CASSQDSGGPTYEQYF; V: TRBV4-3; length: 16; J: TRBJ2-7; size: .
CDR3: CASSKPLLYEQYF; V: TRBV21-1; length: 13; J: TRBJ2-7; size: .
CDR3: CASSQGTGALGEQYF; V: TRBV4-1; length: 15; J: TRBJ2-7; size: .
CDR3: CASSAVRQGYYEQYF; V: TRBV7-9; length: 15; J: TRBJ2-7; size: .
CDR3: CASSLSLATNEKLFF; V: TRBV27; length: 15; J: TRBJ1-4; size: .
CDR3: CASSLNDGTVHF; V: TRBV7-2; length: 12; J: TRBJ1-6; size: few
CDR3: CASSQDSSYNEQFF; V: TRBV4-3; length: 14; J: TRBJ2-1; size: .
CDR3: CSVLRGTSYEQYF; V: TRBV29-1; length: 13; J: TRBJ2-7; size: .
CDR3: CASTPRVEGANYEQYF; V: TRBV5-1; length: 16; J: TRBJ2-7; size: .
CDR3: CAISDVPDGYTF; V: TRBV10-3; length: 12; J: TRBJ1-2; size: .
CDR3: CASSSSWTSGAYEQYF; V: TRBV4-1; length: 16; J: TRBJ2-7; size: .